This T cell receptor beta chain comes out of a study of graft-versus-host responses after intestinal transplantation. Study context: Anti-thymocyte globulin induction preceded about 3 years of tacrolimus and steroid maintenance in all recipients.

Whole-study results and caveats: GvH clones were found in recipient marrow; some appeared first in ileum or blood. Graft-donor T cell macrochimerism in patients accompanied high graft-versus-host to host-versus-graft clonal ratios in allografts.

The CDR3 has 15 residues. V dropped 4 bases and J dropped 3; count of bases not matched to a gene: 2. The germline V gene has CDR1 SGHTA and CDR2 FQGNSA. Assay used: immunoSEQ multiplex PCR; TCRdb lists only in-frame clones, some missing. The sample yields some 110,000 clones, 85% to 95% seen once. Comments on this clone: No antigen is known for it.

The chain combines TRBV7-2 with TRBJ2-7; 14 nucleotides line up with TRBD2. The sample was unstimulated CD8+ T cells sorted from spleen or lymph node cells, taken before transplant. The TCR comes from a human donor who was the organ donor for an intestinal transplant. The CDR3 nucleotides read TGTGCCAGCAGCTACGGACTAGCGGGAGGCTACGAGCAGTACTTC. It specifies CASSYGLAGGYEQYF.